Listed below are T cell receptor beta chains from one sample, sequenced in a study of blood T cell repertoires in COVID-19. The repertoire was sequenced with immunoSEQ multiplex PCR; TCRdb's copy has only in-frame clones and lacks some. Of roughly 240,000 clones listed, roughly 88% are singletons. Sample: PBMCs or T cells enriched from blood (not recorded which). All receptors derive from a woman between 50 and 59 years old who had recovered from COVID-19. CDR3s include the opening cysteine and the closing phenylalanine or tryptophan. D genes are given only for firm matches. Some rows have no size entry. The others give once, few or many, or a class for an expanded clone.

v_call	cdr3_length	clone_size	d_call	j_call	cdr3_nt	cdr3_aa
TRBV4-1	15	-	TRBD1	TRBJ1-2	TGCGCCAGCAGGCGAACAGGGGGCGAGCTCTATGGCTACACCTTC	CASRRTGGELYGYTF
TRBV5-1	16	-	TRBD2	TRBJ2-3	TGCGCCAGCTGCTTGGCCGGACGGGGGGGCTCAGATACGCAGTATTTT	CASCLAGRGGSDTQYF
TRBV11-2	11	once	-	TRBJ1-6	TGTGCCAGCAGCCCAAATTCACCCCTCCACTTT	CASSPNSPLHF
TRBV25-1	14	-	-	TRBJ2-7	TGTGCCAGCAGTGAAGTAAAGGGGGCCTACGAGCAGTACTTC	CASSEVKGAYEQYF
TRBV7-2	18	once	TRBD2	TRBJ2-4	TGTGCCAGCAGCTTACGGACTAGCACGAGCGTGGCCAAAAACATTCAGTACTTC	CASSLRTSTSVAKNIQYF
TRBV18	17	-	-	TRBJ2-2	TGTGCCAGCTCACGCGACGGAAAAGGCTCTAGCACCGGGGAGCTGTTTTTT	CASSRDGKGSSTGELFF
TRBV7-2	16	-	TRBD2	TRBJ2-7	TGTGCCAGCAGCTTCCGAGCGGGGCCGGATAACTACGAGCAGTACTTC	CASSFRAGPDNYEQYF
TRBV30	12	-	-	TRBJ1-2	TGTGCCTGGAGTAGGGGGTGGGGTGGCTACACCTTC	CAWSRGWGGYTF
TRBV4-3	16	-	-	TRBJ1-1	TGCGCCAGCAGCCAAGACCCCCCGGGGAGGGGCACTGAAGCTTTCTTT	CASSQDPPGRGTEAFF
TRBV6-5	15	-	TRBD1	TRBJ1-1	TGTGCCAGCAGTTACAGGGGACAGGGATATACTGAAGCTTTCTTT	CASSYRGQGYTEAFF
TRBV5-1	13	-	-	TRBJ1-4	TGCGCCAGCAGGGGAGCTACTAATGAAAAACTGTTTTTT	CASRGATNEKLFF